Listed below are T cell receptor beta chains from one sample, sequenced in a study of CD8+CD57+ T cells in acquired aplastic anemia. TCRdb redid the calling of the reads with MiXCR, one entry per CDR3 protein. The repertoire holds over 150,000 distinct CDR3 sequences, with nearly 65% as singletons. Sequenced material: sorted CD4+, CD8+, or CD8+CD57+ T cells (not recorded which) from PBMCs. The receptors derive from a human donor with aplastic anemia. The conserved cysteine and the conserved F or W are not part of the CDR3 here.

J: TRBJ1-6
V: TRBV29-1
CDR3: SVQVGGDSPLH

J: TRBJ1-1
V: TRBV27
CDR3: ASSNMVTEAF

J: TRBJ2-3
V: TRBV7-7
CDR3: ASSPLRDREVTDTQY

J: TRBJ2-3
V: TRBV10-3
CDR3: ATSDPGRDTDTQY

J: TRBJ1-2
V: TRBV2
CDR3: ASLSEGGGSRT

J: TRBJ2-7
V: TRBV24-1
CDR3: ATSAGTGFYEQY

J: TRBJ2-2
V: TRBV19
CDR3: ANTKDSPNTGELF

J: TRBJ1-1
V: TRBV29-1
CDR3: SVKKQGAGTEAF

J: TRBJ2-3
V: TRBV7-2
CDR3: ASSARDRLLGSTDTQY

J: TRBJ2-7
V: TRBV6-5
CDR3: ASSYSQGRMEQY

J: TRBJ1-2
V: TRBV19
CDR3: ASSTLDSRFSYGYT

J: TRBJ1-5
V: TRBV29-1
CDR3: SVGANNQPQH

J: TRBJ2-7
V: TRBV20-1
CDR3: SATPRGQSYEQY

J: TRBJ1-5
V: TRBV6-1
CDR3: ASSEFVDRNQPQH

J: TRBJ2-5
V: TRBV7-9
CDR3: ASSRGLEKQETQY

J: TRBJ2-1
V: TRBV7-7
CDR3: ASSLLGQGRISYNEQF

J: TRBJ2-3
V: TRBV7-3
CDR3: ASSPPSGTDTQY

J: TRBJ1-3
V: TRBV5-1
CDR3: ASSLEGSRGNTIY

J: TRBJ2-1
V: TRBV7-9
CDR3: ASSLRGSSYNEQF

J: TRBJ2-2
V: TRBV29-1
CDR3: SVRQTNTGELF

J: TRBJ1-2
V: TRBV9
CDR3: ASSNTGKDGYT

J: TRBJ2-1
V: TRBV7-6
CDR3: ASSPGQGSDEQF

J: TRBJ1-2
V: TRBV7-2
CDR3: ASSLEGGAIRYGYT

J: TRBJ2-7
V: TRBV10-1
CDR3: ASSVSSSYEQY

J: TRBJ2-7
V: TRBV19
CDR3: ASSRTSGYLYEQY

J: TRBJ2-6
V: TRBV2
CDR3: ASSRSPSSSGANVLT

J: TRBJ1-4
V: TRBV5-1
CDR3: ASSVQGGLEKLF

J: TRBJ2-1
V: TRBV7-3
CDR3: ASSIGTRDNEQF

J: TRBJ1-1
V: TRBV4-2
CDR3: ASSQDPNRNTEAF

J: TRBJ2-1
V: TRBV4-1
CDR3: ASSHGQGPYNEQF

J: TRBJ2-1
V: TRBV15
CDR3: AASREGLAGGNEQF

J: TRBJ2-3
V: TRBV15
CDR3: ATSRGVLGAAQY

J: TRBJ2-7
V: TRBV19
CDR3: ASSIEATDSYEQY

J: TRBJ2-7
V: TRBV7-9
CDR3: ASSSGTYEQY

J: TRBJ2-7
V: TRBV24-1
CDR3: ATSDVAAREQY

J: TRBJ1-3
V: TRBV10-3
CDR3: AISELSTQVAGNTIY

J: TRBJ2-3
V: TRBV25-1
CDR3: ASSDRASLSTDTQY

J: TRBJ1-1
V: TRBV9
CDR3: ASSPVGGAPTEAF

J: TRBJ2-7
V: TRBV7-2
CDR3: ASSLGAGREQY

J: TRBJ1-2
V: TRBV5-1
CDR3: ASSLERTGPSKDGYT

J: TRBJ1-1
V: TRBV5-1
CDR3: ASSLRFNIQGNTEAF

J: TRBJ1-2
V: TRBV2
CDR3: ASSEVNTWGYT

J: TRBJ2-3
V: TRBV9
CDR3: ASSGLAGGPSDTQY

J: TRBJ1-2
V: TRBV29-1
CDR3: SVENRDSLFYGYT

J: TRBJ2-7
V: TRBV5-4
CDR3: ASSSGTSDNEQY